The 6 T cell receptor beta chains reported below all come from one sample, sequenced in a study of blood T cells in healthy people across ages. A J-beta primer mix and a sample-barcoded 5' primer were used in a second PCR of roughly 6 to 11 cycles. One entry per CDR3 protein results from TCRdb running MiXCR on the 5' RACE reads. The sample lists more than 900,000 distinct CDR3 sequences, roughly 29% occurring once. This sample also belongs to another study, concerning T cells of mothers and their children.

Sample: blood. The receptors come from a middle-aged woman in good health.

The chain uses TRBV20-1 and TRBJ2-1, with 7 bases aligning to TRBD2. After removal of 4 bases from V and 3 bases from J, the junction contained 9 bases not matched to a gene. The CDR3 spans 15 residues. Germline assignment: CDR1 DFQATT and CDR2 SNEGSKA (reference sequence). CDR3 region: CSANRGLVGYNEQFF. The CDR3 coding sequence is TGCAGTGCTAACCGTGGACTAGTAGGCTACAATGAGCAGTTCTTC.

The V and J genes are TRBV11-2 and TRBJ2-1; possibly TRBD2 for D (6 bases). Germline CDR1 SGHAT, CDR2 FQNNGV. V lost 3 bases and J lost 4, with 16 bases in between. CDR3 length: 16 amino acids. This chain's CDR3 is CASSLRGAESYNEQFF. CDR3 coding DNA: TGTGCCAGCAGCTTGCGGGGCGCGGAATCATACAATGAGCAGTTCTTC.

This clonotype has at least ten counts. The genes are TRBV28 and TRBJ2-5; TRBD1 aligns across 11 bases. The length of the CDR3 is 14 residues. In germline, CDR1 is MDHEN, CDR2 SYDVKM. Germline trimming cut 7 bases from V and 2 bases from J; bases unmatched to any gene: 3. As DNA, the CDR3 is TGTGCCAGCAACTGGGACAGGGGGCAAGAGACCCAGTACTTC. The encoded protein is CASNWDRGQETQYF.

This clonotype was observed once. The chain has TRBV4-1 and TRBJ2-1, with 12 bases identical to TRBD2. This CDR3 spans 17 amino acids. Germline V CDR1 and CDR2: MGHRA, YSYEKL. V shed 4 bases and J 3 bases; nucleotides not matched to a gene: 7. The DNA for the CDR3 is TGCGCCAGCAGCCTGACGACTAGCGGGGGAGGCTACAATGAGCAGTTCTTC. This gives the protein CASSLTTSGGGYNEQFF.

In its sample, this clonotype was seen a few times. This sequence joins TRBV4-2 and TRBJ2-3, with D possibly TRBD2 on 6 matching bases. V was pared by 3 bases and J by 0 bases, with 19 bases between. The germline V gene encodes CDR1 LGHNA and CDR2 YNFKEQ. CDR3 length: 18 amino acids. The CDR3 nucleotides are TGTGCCAGCAGCCAGGGGGTTAGCGGACTTGCTAGCACAGATACGCAGTATTTT. This translates into CASSQGVSGLASTDTQYF.

As concerns this clonotype: At one of its ends the junction is not consistent with the germline gene, which may arise from a read error. The genes are TRBV19 and TRBJ2-1; D is uncertain. Looked up from germline, CDR1 is LNHDA and CDR2 is SQIVND (reference sequence). The CDR3 extends over 13 amino acids. CDR3 nucleotides: TGTGCCAGTAGTATAGCGACCTACAATGGGCAGTTCTTC. It translates to CASSIATYNGQFF. Using reference TRBV19 and TRBJ2-1 for the parts outside the CDR3, the full variable domain is DGGITQSPKYLFRKEGQNVTLSCEQNLNHDAMYWYRQDPGQGLRLIYYSQIVNDFQKGDIAEGYSVSREKKESFPLTVTSAQKNPTAFYLCASSIATYNGQFFGPGTRLTVL.